The rows below give T cell receptor beta chains drawn from one sample of a study of blood T cell repertoires in COVID-19. TCRdb keeps only in-frame clones here, not all; method: immunoSEQ multiplex PCR. The sample records roughly 160,000 clones, around 82% being singletons. Sequenced material: peripheral blood. These receptors all stem from a man in his late teens or twenties with active or convalescent COVID-19. The CDR3 runs from the conserved cysteine through the conserved F or W. A D gene is named only where the DNA matches it firmly. Only part of the rows carry a size: once, few, many, or a class if the clone is expanded.

D gene	J gene	V gene	clone size	CDR3 protein	CDR3 DNA
-	TRBJ2-7	TRBV28	-	CASGPGPPGVYEQYF	TGTGCCAGCGGACCCGGGCCCCCGGGGGTCTACGAGCAGTACTTC
-	TRBJ2-5	TRBV6-1	-	CASSTSGGETQYF	TGTGCCAGCAGTACAAGTGGAGGAGAGACCCAGTACTTC
TRBD1	TRBJ2-7	TRBV6-5	-	CASSFHRTGPYEQYF	TGTGCCAGCAGTTTTCACCGGACAGGGCCCTACGAGCAGTACTTC
-	TRBJ1-5	TRBV19	-	CASGGTRPQHF	TGTGCCAGTGGCGGCACTCGGCCCCAGCATTTT
TRBD1	TRBJ1-4	TRBV19	-	CASISQGGEKLFF	TGTGCCAGTATATCGCAGGGGGGCGAAAAACTGTTTTTT
TRBD1	TRBJ1-2	TRBV18	-	CASSPRDRFRGGYTF	TGTGCCAGCTCACCCCGGGACAGGTTTCGAGGTGGCTACACCTTC
-	TRBJ2-1	TRBV7-3	-	CASSLTSAYNEQFF	TGTGCCAGCAGCTTAACCTCAGCCTACAATGAGCAGTTCTTC
-	TRBJ2-7	TRBV7-3	-	CASSRDSTYEQYF	TGTGCCAGCAGCCGGGACTCGACCTACGAGCAGTACTTC
TRBD1	TRBJ2-7	TRBV4-1	-	CASSQALDRSSYEQYF	TGCGCCAGCAGCCAAGCCTTGGACAGGAGCTCCTACGAGCAGTACTTC
-	TRBJ2-7	TRBV4-1	-	CASSQEGGYEQYF	TGCGCCAGCAGCCAAGAAGGGGGATACGAGCAGTACTTC
-	TRBJ1-4	TRBV19	-	CASSHDRPEDEKLFF	TGTGCCAGTAGCCACGACAGACCCGAGGATGAAAAACTGTTTTTT
-	TRBJ2-3	TRBV7-9	-	CASSEADTQYF	TGTGCCAGCAGCGAGGCAGATACGCAGTATTTT
TRBD1	TRBJ1-2	TRBV9	many	CASSVASDRGANYGYTF	TGTGCCAGCAGCGTAGCCTCGGACAGGGGGGCCAACTATGGCTACACCTTC
TRBD2	TRBJ2-1	TRBV5-1	few	CASSFSGGAVDEQFF	TGCGCCAGCAGCTTTAGCGGGGGGGCTGTCGATGAGCAGTTCTTC
TRBD1	TRBJ2-2	TRBV27	once	CASSYQGDTGELFF	TGTGCCAGCAGTTATCAGGGGGACACCGGGGAGCTGTTTTTT
-	TRBJ1-2	TRBV27	-	CASSFTAGFAGYTF	TGTGCCAGCAGTTTTACTGCAGGGTTTGCAGGCTACACCTTC
-	TRBJ2-6	TRBV28	many	CASSTQQGFLGGANVLTF	TGTGCCAGCAGCACCCAACAGGGATTCCTGGGAGGGGCCAACGTCCTGACTTTC
TRBD1	TRBJ1-5	TRBV7-6	-	CASSSGTGGYQPQHF	TGTGCCAGCAGCTCGGGGACAGGGGGCTATCAGCCCCAGCATTTT
-	TRBJ2-5	TRBV10-3	-	CAIKEEGEAETQYF	TGTGCCATCAAAGAGGAGGGCGAGGCGGAGACCCAGTACTTC
-	TRBJ2-7	TRBV19	-	CASSPSLTAYEQYF	TGTGCCAGTAGTCCTTCGTTGACAGCCTACGAGCAGTACTTC
-	TRBJ1-2	TRBV2	-	CASSVSNYGYTF	TGTGCCAGCAGCGTTAGTAACTATGGCTACACCTTC
-	TRBJ1-5	TRBV6-6	-	CASSYIARGGQPQHF	TGTGCCAGCAGTTACATCGCTCGAGGCGGTCAGCCCCAGCATTTT
-	TRBJ1-1	TRBV5-1	-	CASRDGWNTEAFF	TGCGCCAGCAGAGACGGGTGGAACACTGAAGCTTTCTTT
TRBD1	TRBJ2-2	TRBV9	-	CASSVNDRATGELFF	TGTGCCAGCAGCGTAAACGACAGGGCCACCGGGGAGCTGTTTTTT
-	TRBJ2-7	TRBV27	-	CASSSSTGYEQYF	TGTGCCAGCAGTTCCTCTACAGGCTACGAGCAGTACTTC
-	TRBJ1-4	TRBV7-6	-	CASSSSSEKLFF	TGTGCCAGCAGCTCTAGTAGTGAAAAACTGTTTTTT
-	TRBJ2-7	TRBV28	few	CASSSPGHYSYEQYF	TGTGCCAGCAGTTCTCCGGGACACTACTCCTACGAGCAGTACTTC
TRBD2	TRBJ2-2	TRBV5-4	-	CASSSGLAGGLSTGELFF	TGTGCCAGCAGCTCGGGACTAGCGGGAGGACTAAGCACCGGGGAGCTGTTTTTT
-	TRBJ2-1	TRBV11-2	-	CASSLERLGGNEQFF	TGTGCCAGCAGCTTAGAACGACTAGGCGGGAATGAGCAGTTCTTC
TRBD2	TRBJ2-1	TRBV10-3	-	CAISEVGREDNEQFF	TGTGCCATCAGTGAAGTGGGGCGGGAGGACAATGAGCAGTTCTTC
TRBD1	TRBJ2-5	TRBV6-5	once	CASSYSRQGQETQYF	TGTGCCAGCAGTTACTCCAGACAGGGTCAAGAGACCCAGTACTTC
-	TRBJ2-3	TRBV29-1	-	CSVDETSTDTQYF	TGCAGCGTTGATGAGACTAGCACAGATACGCAGTATTTT
-	TRBJ1-5	TRBV7-8	-	CASSHGLGSNQPQHF	TGTGCCAGCAGCCACGGACTTGGGAGCAATCAGCCCCAGCATTTT
-	TRBJ1-2	TRBV20-1	-	CKSSSNYTF	TGCAAGAGTAGTAGTAATTACACCTTC
-	TRBJ2-5	TRBV19	-	CASSIGRIQETQYF	TGTGCCAGTAGTATAGGGAGGATACAAGAGACCCAGTACTTC
-	TRBJ2-5	TRBV19	-	CASSIGFQGGETQYF	TGTGCCAGTAGTATTGGGTTTCAGGGGGGCGAGACCCAGTACTTC
-	TRBJ2-3	TRBV6-4	-	CARGGADTDTQYF	TGTGCCAGAGGAGGGGCAGACACAGATACGCAGTATTTT
TRBD1	TRBJ1-6	TRBV3-1/TRBV3-2	-	CASSQDWDSSYSPLHF	TGTGCCAGCAGCCAAGACTGGGACAGCAGTTATTCACCCCTCCACTTT
-	TRBJ1-2	TRBV6-2/TRBV6-3	-	CASSPGHRSYGYTF	TGTGCCAGCAGCCCGGGACACCGCTCCTATGGCTACACCTTC
TRBD1	TRBJ1-1	TRBV3-1/TRBV3-2	-	CASSQDRDRGMNTEAFF	TGTGCCAGCAGCCAAGACCGGGACAGGGGCATGAACACTGAAGCTTTCTTT
-	TRBJ2-7	TRBV10-3	-	CAISDGGYEQYF	TGTGCCATCAGTGACGGGGGTTACGAGCAGTACTTC
TRBD1	TRBJ1-4	TRBV19	-	CASSPTPGRGWEKLFF	TGTGCCAGTAGCCCCACGCCGGGCAGGGGGTGGGAAAAACTGTTTTTT
TRBD1	TRBJ2-6	TRBV5-4	-	CASNRGGAGANVLTF	TGTGCCAGCAACCGAGGGGGCGCTGGGGCCAACGTCCTGACTTTC
-	TRBJ1-1	TRBV7-9	few	CASSLGQNTEAFF	TGTGCCAGCAGCTTAGGACAGAACACTGAAGCTTTCTTT
TRBD1	TRBJ2-2	TRBV5-6	-	CASSLLDRASGELFF	TGTGCCAGCAGCTTGCTGGACAGGGCATCCGGGGAGCTGTTTTTT
-	TRBJ2-1	TRBV2	-	CASSPTTYNEQFF	TGTGCCAGCAGTCCCACTACCTACAATGAGCAGTTCTTC
-	TRBJ2-1	TRBV30	-	CAWDAHLSYNEQFF	TGTGCCTGGGACGCACACCTCTCCTACAATGAGCAGTTCTTC
-	TRBJ1-1	TRBV7-5	-	CVRSHDSREGTEAFF	TGTGTCAGAAGCCACGATTCCAGGGAGGGCACTGAAGCTTTCTTT
-	TRBJ2-7	TRBV6-2/TRBV6-3	-	CASSYSRYNSAEQYF	TGTGCCAGCAGTTACTCGAGGTACAATAGTGCCGAGCAGTACTTC
-	TRBJ1-5	TRBV19	few	CASDTRDTNQPQHF	TGTGCCAGTGATACCCGGGACACCAATCAGCCCCAGCATTTT
-	TRBJ2-6	TRBV6-4	many	CASKTNPGANVLTF	TGTGCCAGCAAGACTAATCCTGGGGCCAACGTCCTGACTTTC
TRBD1	TRBJ2-7	TRBV19	-	CASSTLTGAYEQYF	TGTGCCAGTAGTACTCTAACAGGGGCCTACGAGCAGTACTTC
-	TRBJ1-1	TRBV7-9	few	CASSLGTIEAFF	TGTGCCAGCAGCTTAGGGACAATTGAAGCTTTCTTT